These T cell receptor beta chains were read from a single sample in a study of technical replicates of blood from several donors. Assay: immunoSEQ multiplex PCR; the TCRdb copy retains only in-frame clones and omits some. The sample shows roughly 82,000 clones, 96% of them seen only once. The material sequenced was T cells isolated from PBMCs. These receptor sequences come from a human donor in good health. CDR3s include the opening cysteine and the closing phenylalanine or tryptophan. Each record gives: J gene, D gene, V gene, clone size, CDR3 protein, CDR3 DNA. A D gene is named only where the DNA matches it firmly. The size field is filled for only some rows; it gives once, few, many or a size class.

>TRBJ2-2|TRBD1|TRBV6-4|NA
CASREDRGLGAGELFF
TGTGCCAGCAGAGAGGACAGGGGGCTGGGAGCCGGGGAGCTGTTTTTT
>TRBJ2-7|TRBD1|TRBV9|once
CASSVSGGFSYEQYF
TGTGCCAGCAGCGTTTCAGGGGGCTTTTCCTACGAGCAGTACTTC
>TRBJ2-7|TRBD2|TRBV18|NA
CASSPPAEKRENVWEQYF
TGTGCCAGCTCACCACCAGCGGAGAAGCGGGAGAATGTTTGGGAGCAGTACTTC
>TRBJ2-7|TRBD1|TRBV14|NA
CASNKQGAIPYEQYF
TGTGCCAGCAACAAACAGGGGGCTATCCCCTACGAGCAGTACTTC
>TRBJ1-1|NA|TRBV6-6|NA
CASRPRVDTEAFF
TGTGCCAGCAGACCGAGGGTGGACACTGAAGCTTTCTTT
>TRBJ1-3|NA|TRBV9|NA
CASSIKGGTGNTIYF
TGTGCCAGCAGCATCAAAGGGGGTACGGGAAACACCATATATTTT
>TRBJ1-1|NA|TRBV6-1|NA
CASGWGGTVEAFF
TGTGCCAGCGGTTGGGGGGGGACCGTTGAAGCTTTCTTT
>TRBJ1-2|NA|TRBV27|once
CASSFSNRRGYTF
TGTGCCAGCAGTTTCTCCAATAGGAGGGGTTACACCTTC
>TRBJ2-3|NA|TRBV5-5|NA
CASFSGYTQYF
TGTGCCAGCTTTTCGGGTTATACGCAGTATTTT
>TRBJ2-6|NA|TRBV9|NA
CASRSGNSGANVLTF
TGTGCCAGCCGTTCGGGGAACTCTGGGGCCAACGTCCTGACTTTC
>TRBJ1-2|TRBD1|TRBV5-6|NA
CASSWTGVGGYTF
TGTGCCAGCAGTTGGACAGGGGTGGGGGGCTACACCTTC
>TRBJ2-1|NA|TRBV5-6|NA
CASRNQGSSYNEQFF
TGTGCCAGCAGGAATCAGGGTAGCTCCTACAATGAGCAGTTCTTC
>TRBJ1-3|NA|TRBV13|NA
CASSFPGDTIYF
TGTGCCAGCAGCTTCCCGGGGGACACCATATATTTT
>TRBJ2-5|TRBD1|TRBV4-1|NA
CASSLGTGNQETQYF
TGCGCCAGCAGCCTTGGGACAGGGAACCAAGAGACCCAGTACTTC
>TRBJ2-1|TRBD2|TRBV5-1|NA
CASSSWTSGDNEQFF
TGCGCCAGCAGCTCGTGGACTAGCGGGGACAATGAGCAGTTCTTC
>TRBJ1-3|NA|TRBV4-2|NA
CASSQDMSYSGNTIYF
TGTGCCAGCAGCCAAGATATGAGTTACTCTGGAAACACCATATATTTT
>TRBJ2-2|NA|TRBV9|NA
CASMGASNTGELFF
TGTGCCAGCATGGGCGCTTCGAACACCGGGGAGCTGTTTTTT
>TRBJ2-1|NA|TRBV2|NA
CASRLLGEQFF
TGTGCCAGCAGGTTACTAGGTGAGCAGTTCTTC
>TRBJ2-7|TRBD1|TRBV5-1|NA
CASSRDRGGEQYF
TGCGCCAGCAGCCGAGACAGGGGAGGTGAGCAGTACTTC